This paragraph covers one T cell receptor beta chain sequence. Antigen unknown. Assay: immunoSEQ multiplex PCR; the TCRdb copy retains only in-frame clones and omits some. The sample contains tens of thousands of clones, approximately 79% of which appear only once. The sample originates from a study of neoadjuvant anti-PD-1 for oral cavity cancer. Study-wide points: Pretreatment Treg/Th17 ratio correlated inversely with post-treatment tumor clonality.

The V end lost 0 bases, the J end lost 6 bases, and 14 bases lay between the germline ends. The CDR3 length is 15 residues. Germline assignment: CDR1 SGHAT and CDR2 FQNNGV. The sequence was collected from a person between 35 and 79 years old with oral cavity squamous cell carcinoma. The sequencing used PBMCs, collected before nivolumab (anti-PD-1) treatment. The V and J genes are TRBV11-2 and TRBJ1-1; no clear D. The CDR3 DNA follows: TGTGCCAGCAGCTTAGATCGGGCGACCTCGGCTGAAGCTTTCTTT. It yields the protein CASSLDRATSAEAFF. Together with reference TRBV11-2 and TRBJ1-1, the CDR3 gives the full variable domain: EAGVAQSPRYKIIEKRQSVAFWCNPISGHATLYWYQQILGQGPKLLIQFQNNGVVDDSQLPKDRFSAERLKGVDSTLKIQPAKLEDSAVYLCASSLDRATSAEAFFGQGTRLTVV.